This passage covers 8 T cell receptor beta chains from one sample sequenced in a study of post-analysis software for immune sequencing data. Antigens of these TCRs are unknown. Tagging with unique molecular identifiers was a feature of the TCR beta cDNA libraries. TCRdb re-called the PCR reads with MiXCR, one entry per CDR3 protein. The sample holds hundreds of thousands of distinct CDR3 sequences; 53% are singletons and the top ten take 4.6%. Study-level findings and limits: Higher frequency in patients than in controls was seen for five TRBV segments, with TRBV5-6, TRBV5-1 and TRBV20-1 among them.

The sequencing sample was made of blood. These receptors all stem from a girl aged 10-17 years with multiple sclerosis.

The chain carries TRBV20-1 and TRBJ2-5, with unresolved D. The CDR3 sequence is 12 residues long. Germline assignment: CDR1 DFQATT and CDR2 SNEGSKA (reference sequence). The germline V and J ends were trimmed by 5 bases and 0 bases, with 7 bases remaining between them. CDR3: CSAPRNQETQYF. As DNA, the CDR3 is TGCAGTGCTCCGAGGAACCAAGAGACCCAGTACTTC.

As to this clonotype: Relative to the germline gene, one junction end is altered; a read error may explain this. The rearrangement uses TRBV6-5 and TRBJ2-4, with TRBD1 matching 9 bases. Germline values: CDR1 MNHEY, CDR2 SVGAGI. This CDR3 spans 16 amino acids. This CDR3 reads CASNYSGTGSKNIQYF. In nucleotides, the CDR3 is TGTGCCAGCAATTACTCGGGGACAGGGTCCAAAAACATTCAGTACTTC.

There are a few counts of this clonotype. The J gene is TRBJ2-7, the V gene TRBV11-1, with D possibly TRBD2 on 5 matching bases. V dropped 5 bases and J dropped 2 bases, with 16 bases sitting between them. CDR1 and CDR2 from the germline V gene are SGHAT and FQDESV (reference sequence). The CDR3 has 15 residues. The CDR3: CASSTSGRGTYEQYF. CDR3 nucleotides: TGTGCCAGCAGCACCTCCGGCCGGGGTACCTACGAGCAGTACTTC.

This clonotype was seen a handful of times. The chain carries TRBV18 and TRBJ2-5; tentative D call: TRBD1 (6 bases). The CDR3 is 15 residues long. With 5 bases removed from V and 0 bases from J, the gap between germline ends came to 13 bases. CDR1 and CDR2 from the germline V gene are KGHSH and LQKENI. The CDR3 sequence: CASSSIRTDQETQYF. DNA for the CDR3: TGTGCCAGCTCATCGATTAGGACAGACCAAGAGACCCAGTACTTC.

The chain recombines TRBV5-1 with TRBJ2-5, with 7 positions matching TRBD1. This CDR3 has 15 amino acids. Trimming at V came to 0 bases and at J to 2 bases, leaving 4 bases not matched to a gene. Germline V gene sequence: CDR1 SGHRS, CDR2 YFSETQ. CDR3 DNA: TGCGCCAGCAGCTTGGTGGGACAGCTACAAGAGACCCAGTACTTC. It yields the protein CASSLVGQLQETQYF.

This chain joins TRBV5-1 and TRBJ2-1; a weak D match, TRBD1 (6 bases). The CDR3 consists of 15 residues. The V end was cut by 2 bases, the J end by 3 bases, with 12 bases between. Germline lookup yields CDR1 SGHRS and CDR2 YFSETQ. As DNA, the CDR3 is TGCGCCAGCAGCTTAACTAGAGGGGGCTACAATGAGCAGTTCTTC. Translating gives CASSLTRGGYNEQFF.

The chain couples TRBV20-1 to TRBJ1-6, with D perhaps matching TRBD1 (6 bases). The V and J ends lost 2 bases and 5 bases respectively, with 16 bases between them. The CDR3 totals 16 residues. Germline V gives CDR1 DFQATT, CDR2 SNEGSKA (reference sequence). CDR3 sequence: CSARSSGAANNSPLHF. CDR3 nucleotides: TGCAGTGCTAGATCATCAGGGGCCGCTAATAATTCACCCCTCCACTTT.

The chain couples TRBV29-1 to TRBJ2-7; no clear D gene. The germline V and J ends were trimmed by 5 bases and 0 bases, with 8 bases remaining between them. CDR1 and CDR2 (germline): SQVTM, ANQGSEA. The CDR3 is made up of 12 amino acids. CDR3 bases: TGCAGCGTTCGTGGCCTCTCCTACGAGCAGTACTTC. It specifies CSVRGLSYEQYF.